Sequencing of this T cell receptor (beta chain) was carried out in a study of T cells after posttransplantation cyclophosphamide. Details on this clone: Antigen: not known.

Method: immunoSEQ multiplex PCR; TCRdb's copy keeps in-frame clones and lacks some. The sample yields roughly 14,000 clones, about 85% seen once. The germline V gene has CDR1 SGHRS and CDR2 YFSETQ. J was trimmed by 6 bases and V by 2 bases; bases with no gene match: 8. The CDR3 extends over 15 amino acids. Broader study findings: Skin or GI-infiltrating T cells shared few TRB sequences with blood. Recipient CMV seropositivity and CMV reactivation strongly tracked TRB clonality. Later post-transplant blood repertoires were often dominated by donor CD8+ memory clones.

The sample was memory CD4+ T cells sorted from PBMCs. The receptor was isolated from a man between 50 and 59 years old in good health, CMV-negative, and a related stem cell transplant donor. The chain carries TRBV5-1 and TRBJ2-1; 7 bases agree with TRBD2. In nucleotides, the CDR3 is TGCGCCAGCAGCTTAGCGGGAAGAGCTCTCAATGAGCAGTTCTTC. It codes for CASSLAGRALNEQFF. The full variable domain, completed using reference TRBV5-1 and TRBJ2-1, is KAGVTQTPRYLIKTRGQQVTLSCSPISGHRSVSWYQQTPGQGLQFLFEYFSETQRNKGNFPGRFSGRQFSNSRSEMNVSTLELGDSALYLCASSLAGRALNEQFFGPGTRLTVL.